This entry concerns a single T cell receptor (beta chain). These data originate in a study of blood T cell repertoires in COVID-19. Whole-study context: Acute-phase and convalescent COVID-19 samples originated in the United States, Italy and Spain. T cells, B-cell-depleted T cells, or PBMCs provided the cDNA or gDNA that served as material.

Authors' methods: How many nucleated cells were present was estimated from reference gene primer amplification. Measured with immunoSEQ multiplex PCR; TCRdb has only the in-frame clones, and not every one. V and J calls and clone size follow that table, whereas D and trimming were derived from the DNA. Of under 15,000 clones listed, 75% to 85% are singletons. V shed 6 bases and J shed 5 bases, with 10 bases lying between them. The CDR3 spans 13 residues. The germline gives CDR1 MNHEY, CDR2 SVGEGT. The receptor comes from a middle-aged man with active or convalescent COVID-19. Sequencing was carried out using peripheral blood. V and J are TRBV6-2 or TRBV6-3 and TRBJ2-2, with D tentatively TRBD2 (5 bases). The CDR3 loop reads CASSTRQTGELFF. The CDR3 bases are TGTGCCAGCAGCACTAGACAAACCGGGGAGCTGTTTTTT.